These 9 T cell receptor beta chains originate from one sample sequenced in a study of shared clonotypes between healthy human individuals. Produced via immunoSEQ multiplex PCR; TCRdb's table is partial and in-frame only. Counted here are roughly 2.1 million clones, under 95% occurring once; the ten biggest clones make up roughly 1.7%. Naivety among CD8 cells was defined by CD45RO negativity and positive CCR7 selection, thereby excluding terminally differentiated effector memory CD45RA+ cells. The material sequenced was naive CD8+ T cells from PBMCs. The origin of the receptors is a man aged 18 to 30 in good health. Some clones in this sample may be carry-over from other donors' samples.

The count of this clone is one. V and J are TRBV27 and TRBJ1-1; D perhaps matches TRBD1 (5 bases). The CDR3 consists of 15 residues. V gave up 0 bases and J gave up 1 base, with 9 bases separating them. Germline V lookup: CDR1 MNHEY, CDR2 SMNVEV (reference sequence). The chain's CDR3 is CASSLSQVPNTEAFF. DNA of the CDR3: TGTGCCAGCAGTTTATCACAGGTACCGAACACTGAAGCTTTCTTT.

V usage is TRBV6-5 and J usage is TRBJ2-5, with D tentatively TRBD1 (7 bases). Germline CDR1 is MNHEY and CDR2 is SVGAGI. The CDR3 is 13 amino acids. The ends were cut back, 5 bases at V and 3 bases at J, with 10 bases in the middle. The CDR3 region is CASSQGEEETQYF. The CDR3 coding sequence is TGTGCCAGCAGTCAGGGGGAGGAAGAGACCCAGTACTTC.

In its sample, this clone was seen a few times. The rearrangement links TRBV7-7 to TRBJ2-2; D is ambiguous. The CDR3 contains 13 residues. The ends were cut back, 1 base at V and 7 bases at J, with 7 bases in the middle. The germline V gene encodes CDR1 SSHAT and CDR2 FNYEAQ (reference sequence). Written as DNA, the CDR3 is TGTGCCAGCAGCTTAGAATACAGCGGGGAGCTGTTTTTT. This gives the protein CASSLEYSGELFF.

The chain links TRBV27 to TRBJ2-3; 11 nucleotides align to TRBD2. CDR3 length: 14 amino acids. V lost 8 bases to trimming and J lost 1 base; unmatched junction nucleotides: 2. Looked up from germline, CDR1 is MNHEY and CDR2 is SMNVEV (reference sequence). This chain's CDR3 is CASSGLAGTDTQYF. The CDR3 DNA reads TGTGCCAGCTCGGGACTAGCGGGCACAGATACGCAGTATTTT.

V usage is TRBV7-9 and J usage is TRBJ2-3; 9 nucleotides align to TRBD1. CDR1 and CDR2 from the germline V gene are SEHNR and FQNEAQ (reference sequence). The CDR3 length is 14 residues. With 5 bases clipped from V and 5 bases from J, the junction kept 5 bases outside the gene matches. CDR3 amino acids: CASSTGQGQDTQYF. The CDR3 nucleotides read TGTGCCAGCAGCACGGGACAGGGCCAAGATACGCAGTATTTT.

The V gene is TRBV6-5, the J gene TRBJ2-7; D may be TRBD1 (5 bases). The ends were cut back, 1 base at V and 2 bases at J, with 12 bases in the middle. Germline V CDR1 and CDR2: MNHEY, SVGAGI. The CDR3 is made up of 15 amino acids. CDR3: CASSYFVGLAYEQYF. The CDR3 DNA is TGTGCCAGCAGTTACTTCGTGGGGCTCGCCTACGAGCAGTACTTC.

The DNA of the CDR3 is TGCGCCAGCAGCCCCCACGTCGGCTACGAGCAGTACTTC. The encoded protein is CASSPHVGYEQYF. The chain employs TRBV5-1 and TRBJ2-7; D remains unclear. CDR3 length: 13 residues. V dropped 4 bases and J dropped 3 bases, with 11 bases sitting between them. The germline V gene encodes CDR1 SGHRS and CDR2 YFSETQ.

The rearrangement joins TRBV27 to TRBJ2-7, with D possibly TRBD1 on 6 matching bases. V lost 1 base to trimming and J lost 5 bases, with 12 bases between them. Germline V gene data show CDR1 as MNHEY and CDR2 as SMNVEV (reference sequence). This CDR3 spans 14 amino acids. Here the CDR3 DNA reads TGTGCCAGCAGTTTATTAGGGCAGGGGAACGAGCAGTACTTC. Translating gives CASSLLGQGNEQYF.

The chain links TRBV19 to TRBJ1-5, with a possible D match to TRBD1 (6 bases). V lost 5 bases to trimming and J lost 3 bases, with 11 bases between them. CDR3 length: 14 residues. Looked up from germline, CDR1 is LNHDA and CDR2 is SQIVND (reference sequence). The CDR3 loop is CASSWGDTNQPQHF. Written as DNA, the CDR3 is TGTGCCAGTAGTTGGGGGGACACCAATCAGCCCCAGCATTTT.